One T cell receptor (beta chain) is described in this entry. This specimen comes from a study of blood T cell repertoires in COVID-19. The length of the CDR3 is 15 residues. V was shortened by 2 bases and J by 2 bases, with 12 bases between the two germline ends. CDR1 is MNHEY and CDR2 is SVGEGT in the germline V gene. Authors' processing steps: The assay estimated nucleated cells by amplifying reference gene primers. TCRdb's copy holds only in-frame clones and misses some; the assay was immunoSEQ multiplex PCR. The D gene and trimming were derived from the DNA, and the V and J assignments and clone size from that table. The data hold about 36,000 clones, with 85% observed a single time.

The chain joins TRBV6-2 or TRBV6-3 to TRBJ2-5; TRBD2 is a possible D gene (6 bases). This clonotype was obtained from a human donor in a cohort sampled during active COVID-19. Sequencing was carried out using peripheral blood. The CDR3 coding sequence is TGTGCCAGCAGTTACCCGGGTCGGGGGCAAGAGACCCAGTACTTC. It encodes CASSYPGRGQETQYF.